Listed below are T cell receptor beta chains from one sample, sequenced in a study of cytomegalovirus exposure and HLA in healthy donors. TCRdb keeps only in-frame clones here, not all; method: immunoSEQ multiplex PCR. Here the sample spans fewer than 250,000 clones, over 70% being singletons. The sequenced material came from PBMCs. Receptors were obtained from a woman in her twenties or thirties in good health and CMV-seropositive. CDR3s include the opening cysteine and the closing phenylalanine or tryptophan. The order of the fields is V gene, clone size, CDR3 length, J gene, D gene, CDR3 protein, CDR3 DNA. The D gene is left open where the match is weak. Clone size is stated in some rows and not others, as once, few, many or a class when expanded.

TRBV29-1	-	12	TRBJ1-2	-	CSVPGRAYGYTF	TGCAGCGTTCCTGGTCGGGCATATGGCTACACCTTC
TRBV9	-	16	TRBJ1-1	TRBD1	CASSADRGPMNTEAFF	TGTGCCAGCAGCGCCGACAGGGGCCCCATGAACACTGAAGCTTTCTTT
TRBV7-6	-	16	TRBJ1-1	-	CASSLMKAGWKTEAFF	TGTGCCAGCAGCTTAATGAAGGCAGGGTGGAAAACTGAAGCTTTCTTT
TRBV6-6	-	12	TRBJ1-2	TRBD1	CASRETGDGYTF	TGTGCCAGCAGGGAGACAGGGGATGGCTACACCTTC
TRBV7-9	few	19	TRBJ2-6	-	CASSLSRGRVASGANVLTF	TGTGCCAGCAGCTTATCCCGAGGCAGGGTTGCCTCTGGGGCCAACGTCCTGACTTTC
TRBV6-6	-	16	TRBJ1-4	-	CASSPRRGNSNEKLFF	TGTGCCAGCAGCCCCCGGCGCGGGAACTCTAATGAAAAACTGTTTTTT
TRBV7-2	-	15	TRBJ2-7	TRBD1	CASSLGQGGTYEQYF	TGTGCCAGCAGCTTAGGACAGGGGGGCACCTACGAGCAGTACTTC
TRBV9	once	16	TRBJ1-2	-	CASSVGVGLAQDGYTF	TGTGCCAGCAGCGTAGGCGTAGGGTTAGCCCAGGATGGCTACACCTTC
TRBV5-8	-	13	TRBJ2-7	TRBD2	CANQKRGSYEQYF	TGTGCCAACCAAAAGCGGGGCTCCTACGAGCAGTACTTC
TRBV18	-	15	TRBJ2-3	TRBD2	CASSPSGGGTDTQYF	TGTGCCAGCTCACCGTCGGGGGGGGGAACAGATACGCAGTATTTT
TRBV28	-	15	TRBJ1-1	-	CASSLPKYSNTEAFF	TGTGCCAGCAGTTTGCCCAAATACTCGAACACTGAAGCTTTCTTT
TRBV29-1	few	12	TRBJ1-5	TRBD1	CSVGGGNQPQHF	TGCAGCGTAGGGGGCGGCAATCAGCCCCAGCATTTT
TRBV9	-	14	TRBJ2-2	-	CASSGNRATGELFF	TGTGCCAGCAGCGGAAACAGGGCCACCGGGGAGCTGTTTTTT
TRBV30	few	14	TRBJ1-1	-	CAWIEQPQNTEAFF	TGTGCCTGGATTGAACAGCCCCAGAACACTGAAGCTTTCTTT
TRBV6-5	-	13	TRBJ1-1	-	CASSYSSTTEAFF	TGTGCCAGCAGTTACTCGTCCACGACTGAAGCTTTCTTT
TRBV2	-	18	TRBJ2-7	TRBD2	CASSERTVGTRVPYEQYF	TGTGCCAGCAGTGAAAGGACAGTGGGGACTAGGGTCCCCTACGAGCAGTACTTC
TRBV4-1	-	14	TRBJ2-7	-	CASTKRAGTYEQYF	TGCGCCAGCACCAAAAGGGCGGGAACCTACGAGCAGTACTTC
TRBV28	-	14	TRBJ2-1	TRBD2	CASSLMLAGGEQFF	TGTGCCAGCAGTTTAATGCTAGCGGGAGGCGAGCAGTTCTTC
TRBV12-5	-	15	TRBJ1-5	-	CASGLRASSNQPQHF	TGTGCTAGTGGTTTGAGGGCCAGTAGCAATCAGCCCCAGCATTTT
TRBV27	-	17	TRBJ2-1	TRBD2	CASSLISSGEFYNEQFF	TGTGCCAGCAGTTTAATCTCTAGCGGGGAGTTTTACAATGAGCAGTTCTTC
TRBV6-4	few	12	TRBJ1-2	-	CASRDTSYGYTF	TGTGCCAGCAGAGACACGTCGTATGGCTACACCTTC
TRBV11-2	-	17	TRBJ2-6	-	CASSHYLTGTGANVLTF	TGTGCCAGCAGCCACTACCTAACAGGGACTGGGGCCAACGTCCTGACTTTC
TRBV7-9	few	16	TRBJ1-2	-	CASSPQGGVTPYGYTF	TGTGCCAGCAGCCCCCAAGGGGGGGTAACACCCTATGGCTACACCTTC
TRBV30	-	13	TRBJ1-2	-	CAWSKGLGTSYTF	TGTGCCTGGAGTAAAGGGCTGGGTACCAGCTACACCTTC
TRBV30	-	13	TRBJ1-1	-	CAWSLKGPIEAFF	TGTGCCTGGAGTCTGAAGGGACCGATTGAAGCTTTCTTT
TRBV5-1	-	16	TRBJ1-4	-	CASSYTGAGGREKLFF	TGCGCCAGCAGCTACACCGGAGCGGGAGGGCGTGAAAAACTGTTTTTT
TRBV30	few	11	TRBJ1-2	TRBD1	CAWSVEGQVTF	TGTGCCTGGAGTGTTGAGGGACAGGTAACCTTC
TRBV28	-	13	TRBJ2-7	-	CASSLGAFYEQYF	TGTGCCAGCAGTTTGGGTGCGTTCTACGAGCAGTACTTC
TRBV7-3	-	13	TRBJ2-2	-	CASSQASTGELFF	TGTGCCAGCAGCCAGGCATCCACCGGGGAGCTGTTTTTT